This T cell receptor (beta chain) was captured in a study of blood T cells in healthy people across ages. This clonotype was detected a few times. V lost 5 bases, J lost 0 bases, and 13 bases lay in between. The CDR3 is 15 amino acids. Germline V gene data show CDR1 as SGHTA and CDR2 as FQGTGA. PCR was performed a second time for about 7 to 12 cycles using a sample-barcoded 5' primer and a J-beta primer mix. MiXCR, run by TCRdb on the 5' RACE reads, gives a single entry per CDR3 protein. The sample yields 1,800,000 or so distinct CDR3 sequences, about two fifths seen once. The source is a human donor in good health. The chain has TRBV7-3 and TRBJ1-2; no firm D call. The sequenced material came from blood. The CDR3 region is CASSPNGGTNYGYTF. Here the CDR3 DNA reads TGTGCCAGCAGCCCAAACGGAGGGACTAACTATGGCTACACCTTC. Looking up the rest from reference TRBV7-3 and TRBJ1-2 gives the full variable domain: GAGVSQTPSNKVTEKGKYVELRCDPISGHTALYWYRQSLGQGPEFLIYFQGTGAADDSGLPNDRFFAVRPEGSVSTLKIQRTERGDSAVYLCASSPNGGTNYGYTFGSGTRLTVV.